This TCR beta chain emerged from a study of blood T cell repertoires in COVID-19. Overall study context: The United States, Italy and Spain supplied acute and convalescent COVID-19 samples. Sample material is recorded as cDNA or gDNA derived from T cells, B-cell-depleted T cells, or PBMCs.

Source study methods: Reference gene primer amplification yielded estimated nucleated cell counts. Clones were sequenced by immunoSEQ multiplex PCR, and TCRdb holds only the in-frame ones, with some missing. That table furnishes V, J and clone size, whereas the DNA furnished D and trimming. This table holds roughly 150,000 clones, about 80% found once. CDR3 length: 15 residues. Trimming shortened V by 5 bases and J by 3 bases, and 15 bases separated the two germline ends. The germline V gene has CDR1 MDHEN and CDR2 SYDVKM. V and J are TRBV28 and TRBJ2-3; D may be TRBD1 (7 bases). The receptor was derived from a man in his sixties or seventies who had recovered from COVID-19. Sequencing was done on a sample of peripheral blood. For the CDR3, the DNA is TGTGCCAGCAGTAACCGGGACAGCGGGACAGATACGCAGTATTTT. Encoded protein: CASSNRDSGTDTQYF.